This T cell receptor (beta chain) derives from a study of cytomegalovirus exposure and HLA in healthy donors. Regarding the study as a whole: In terms of immune exposure information, only CMV serostatus was available. The study designated about 160 TCR beta chains cytomegalovirus-associated.

With 8 bases clipped from V and 6 bases from J, the junction kept 13 bases outside the gene matches. The CDR3 totals 15 residues. Per germline, CDR1 SGHKS and CDR2 YYEKEE (reference sequence). The study ran its PCR with 60 Vbeta and 13 Jbeta primers. Clones were sequenced by immunoSEQ multiplex PCR, and TCRdb holds only the in-frame ones, with some missing. The data contain approximately 150,000 clones, approximately 73% of them singletons. With regard to this clone: Its antigen remains unidentified.

The chain recombines TRBV5-5 with TRBJ1-5; 8 positions match TRBD1. Sequenced material: PBMCs. The source is a woman younger than 30 in good health and CMV-seronegative. The CDR3 DNA follows: TGTGCCAGGCGCCAGGAGGACAGGGTAAGTCAGCCCCAGCATTTT. This translates into CARRQEDRVSQPQHF.